This T cell receptor beta chain was obtained from a study of T cells in Graves' hyperthyroidism and ophthalmopathy. This CDR3 spans 15 amino acids. Germline CDR1 and CDR2: SGHTA and FQGNSA. Losses at the gene ends were 3 bases for V and 2 bases for J; bases not matched to a gene: 7. What was amplified from RNA transcripts were TCR beta CDR3 regions. When the TCR CDR3 underwent first-round RT-PCR, the HTBI primer set was used. TCRdb analysed the multiplex PCR reads with MiXCR anew, one entry per CDR3 protein. The sample has fewer than 850,000 distinct CDR3 sequences, around 16% seen once; the top ten hold 15% to 17%.

Sample: blood. The sequence was obtained from a man aged 45-65 years with Graves' hyperthyroidism. The rearrangement joins TRBV7-2 to TRBJ2-7, with 7 bases identical to TRBD1. The CDR3 reads CASSLGQRITYEQYF. For the CDR3, the DNA is TGTGCCAGCAGCTTGGGACAGAGGATTACCTACGAGCAGTACTTC. Full variable domain (remainder filled in from reference TRBV7-2 and TRBJ2-7): GAGVSQSPSNKVTEKGKDVELRCDPISGHTALYWYRQSLGQGLEFLIYFQGNSAPDKSGLPSDRFSAERTGGSVSTLTIQRTQQEDSAVYLCASSLGQRITYEQYFGPGTRLTVT.